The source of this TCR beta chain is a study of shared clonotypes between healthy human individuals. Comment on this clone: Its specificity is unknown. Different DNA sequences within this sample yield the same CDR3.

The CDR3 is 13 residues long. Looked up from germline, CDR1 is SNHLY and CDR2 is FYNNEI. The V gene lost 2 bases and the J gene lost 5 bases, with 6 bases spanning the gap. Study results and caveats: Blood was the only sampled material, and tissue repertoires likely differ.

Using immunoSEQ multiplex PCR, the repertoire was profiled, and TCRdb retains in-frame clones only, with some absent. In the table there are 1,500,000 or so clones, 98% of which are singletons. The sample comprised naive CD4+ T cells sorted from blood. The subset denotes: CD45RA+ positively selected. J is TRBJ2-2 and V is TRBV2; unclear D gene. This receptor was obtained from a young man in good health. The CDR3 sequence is CASSEWGTGELFF. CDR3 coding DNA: TGTGCCAGCAGTGAATGGGGAACCGGGGAGCTGTTTTTT.